This T cell receptor beta chain was captured in a study of blood T cells in healthy people across ages. This clonotype turned up a few times. Next came a second PCR, run for roughly 6 to 11 cycles, which used a sample-barcoded 5' primer along with a J-beta primer mix. TCRdb redid the calling of the 5' RACE reads with MiXCR, one entry per CDR3 protein. The sample includes about 1.5 million distinct CDR3 sequences, roughly 43% of them seen just once. Trimming took 3 bases from V and 7 from J, leaving 6 bases between them. Germline V lookup: CDR1 KGHSH, CDR2 LQKENI. The CDR3 covers 11 residues. Sequencing used blood. The genes are TRBV18 and TRBJ1-1; D gene uncertain. The source of this sequence is a young woman in good health. The CDR3 region is CASSPDFEAFF. CDR3 coding DNA: TGTGCCAGCTCACCTGACTTTGAAGCTTTCTTT.